Described below is a single TCR beta chain sequence and its context. The antigen remains undetermined. Relying on iRepertoire HTBI primers and Arm-PCR of CDR3 regions, the team built TCR beta libraries. TCRdb reanalysed the multiplex PCR reads using MiXCR and keeps one entry per CDR3 protein. This table holds approximately 400,000 distinct CDR3 sequences, approximately 15% found once. Time point here: newly diagnosed GD, antithyroid drugs for less than 3 months. The TCR library was made from RNA that had been extracted from PBMCs in TRIzol. The CDR3 contains 16 residues. In germline, CDR1 is SGDLS, CDR2 YYNGEE. V was cut by 0 bases and J by 1 base, with 10 bases left in between. The data were taken from a study of regulatory T cells in long-lasting Graves disease. Study results and caveats: Less diverse TCR repertoires were seen in persistent Graves' patients than in newly diagnosed ones. Whereas 900 to 1,000 public clonotypes were shared by new patients, persistent patients shared more, at 2,500 to 3,500.

These same records also appear under a second study, on T cells in Graves' hyperthyroidism and ophthalmopathy. That publication notes: Graves' hyperthyroidism showing no ophthalmopathy progression within 18 months was considered stable.

The clonotype was recovered from a woman aged 25 to 45 with Graves disease. The chain uses TRBV9 and TRBJ2-2, with a tentative D call TRBD2 (6 bases). The source material was peripheral blood mononuclear cells (PBMCs), sampled at new diagnosis, from a patient treated with antithyroid drugs. CDR3 sequence: CASSVGWRGNTGELFF. The CDR3 coding sequence is TGTGCCAGCAGCGTAGGGTGGCGGGGGAACACCGGGGAGCTGTTTTTT.